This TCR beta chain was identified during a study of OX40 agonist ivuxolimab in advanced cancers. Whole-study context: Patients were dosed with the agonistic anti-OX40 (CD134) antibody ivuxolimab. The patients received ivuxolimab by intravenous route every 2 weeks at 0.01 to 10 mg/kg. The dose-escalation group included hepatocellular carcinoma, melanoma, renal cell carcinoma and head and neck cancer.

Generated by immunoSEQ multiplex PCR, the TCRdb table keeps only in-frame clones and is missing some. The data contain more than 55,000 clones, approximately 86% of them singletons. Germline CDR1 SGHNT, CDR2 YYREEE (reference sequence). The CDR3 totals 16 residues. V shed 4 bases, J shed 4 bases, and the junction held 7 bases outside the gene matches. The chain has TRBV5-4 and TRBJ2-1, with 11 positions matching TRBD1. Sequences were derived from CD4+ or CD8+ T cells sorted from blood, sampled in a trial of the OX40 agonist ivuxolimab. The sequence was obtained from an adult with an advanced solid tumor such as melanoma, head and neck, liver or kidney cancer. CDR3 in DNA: TGTGCCAGCAGCCAACGGACAGGGGGCGCTTACAATGAGCAGTTCTTC. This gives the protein CASSQRTGGAYNEQFF.